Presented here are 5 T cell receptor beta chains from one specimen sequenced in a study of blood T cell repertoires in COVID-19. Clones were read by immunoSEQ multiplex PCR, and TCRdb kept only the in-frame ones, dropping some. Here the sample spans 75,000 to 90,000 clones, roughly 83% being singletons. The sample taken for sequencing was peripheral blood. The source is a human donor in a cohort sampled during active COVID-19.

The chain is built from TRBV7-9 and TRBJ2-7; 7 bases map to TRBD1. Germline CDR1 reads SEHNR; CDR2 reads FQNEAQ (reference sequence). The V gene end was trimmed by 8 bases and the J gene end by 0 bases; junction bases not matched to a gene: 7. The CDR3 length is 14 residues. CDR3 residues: CASGDRDFSYEQYF. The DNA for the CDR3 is TGTGCCAGCGGCGACAGGGATTTCTCCTACGAGCAGTACTTC.

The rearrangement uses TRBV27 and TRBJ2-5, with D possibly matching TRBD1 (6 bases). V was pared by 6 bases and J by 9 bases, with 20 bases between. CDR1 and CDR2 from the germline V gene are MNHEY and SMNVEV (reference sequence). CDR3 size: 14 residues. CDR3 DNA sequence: TGTGCCAGCAGACCGGGACAACCAAGCGTGGCCCAGTACTTC. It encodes CASRPGQPSVAQYF.

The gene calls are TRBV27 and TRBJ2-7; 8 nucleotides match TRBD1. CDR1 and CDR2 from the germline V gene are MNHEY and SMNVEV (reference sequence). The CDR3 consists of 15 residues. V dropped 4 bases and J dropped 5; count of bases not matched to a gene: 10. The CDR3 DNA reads TGTGCCAGCAGTTCGACAAAAAGGACAGGGAACGAGCAGTACTTC. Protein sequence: CASSSTKRTGNEQYF.

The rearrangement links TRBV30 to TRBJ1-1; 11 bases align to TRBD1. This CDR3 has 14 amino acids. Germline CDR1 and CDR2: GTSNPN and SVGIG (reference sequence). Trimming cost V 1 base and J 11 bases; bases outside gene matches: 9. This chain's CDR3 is CAWSARTGGVRAFF. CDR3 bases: TGTGCCTGGAGTGCTCGGACAGGGGGCGTTAGGGCTTTCTTT.

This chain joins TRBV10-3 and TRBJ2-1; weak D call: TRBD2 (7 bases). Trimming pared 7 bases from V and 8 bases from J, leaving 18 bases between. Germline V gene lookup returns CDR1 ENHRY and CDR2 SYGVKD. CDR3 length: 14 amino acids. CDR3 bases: TGTGCCATCACCAAGGGGGGGGGCGTCGATGAGCAGTTCTTC. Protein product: CAITKGGGVDEQFF.